The 27 T cell receptor beta chains below were found in one sample sequenced in a study of blood T cell repertoires in COVID-19. TCRdb keeps only in-frame clones here, not all; method: immunoSEQ multiplex PCR. The sample lists about 40,000 clones; 80% to 90% were seen once. Input material: peripheral blood. These receptors were collected from a man in his forties or fifties with active COVID-19.

Within the sample, this clone is medium-sized. The V and J genes are TRBV7-9 and TRBJ1-1; 9 nucleotides line up with TRBD1. Germline CDR1 and CDR2: SEHNR and FQNEAQ (reference sequence). With V trimmed by 5 bases and J by 1 base, 5 bases remained unmatched. This CDR3 is 15 amino acids long. CDR3 DNA: TGTGCCAGCAGCCCTCGGGGACAGGGGAACACTGAAGCTTTCTTT. Amino acid sequence: CASSPRGQGNTEAFF.

The chain has TRBV3-1 (or the pseudogene TRBV3-2) and TRBJ1-1; D is undetermined. Germline CDR1 is LGHDT and CDR2 is YNNKEL (reference sequence). The CDR3 loop spans 14 amino acids. Trimming removed 4 bases from V and 5 bases from J, with 14 bases in between. The DNA for the CDR3 is TGTGCCAGCAGCCCCGATCCCCGTCGGACTGAAGCTTTCTTT. The encoded protein is CASSPDPRRTEAFF.

This clone was recorded once. The chain is built from TRBV6-1 and TRBJ2-1, with D perhaps matching TRBD2 (6 bases). V gave up 4 bases and J gave up 5 bases, with 21 bases separating them. CDR1 is MNHNS, CDR2 SASEGT, per germline. The CDR3 consists of 17 residues. CDR3 DNA: TGTGCCAGCAGTGTTTTTACGGGGGTCCCGGGCGACAATGAGCAGTTCTTC. It codes for CASSVFTGVPGDNEQFF.

The chain joins TRBV19 to TRBJ2-3; 12 bases line up with TRBD2. Per the germline V gene, CDR1 is LNHDA and CDR2 is SQIVND (reference sequence). The CDR3 runs 15 residues. V was clipped by 5 bases and J by 5 bases; unmatched bases: 5. As DNA, the CDR3 is TGTGCCAGTAGTGTGACTAGCGGGAGAGGAGATACGCAGTATTTT. Translating it yields CASSVTSGRGDTQYF.

The chain links TRBV21-1 to TRBJ1-4; the D segment call TRBD1 is taken from the table without a DNA check. TRBV21-1 is designated a pseudogene. The CDR3 is 16 residues long. The CDR3 region is CASSTTDRGTNEKLFF. For the CDR3, the DNA is TGTGCCAGCAGCACTACGGACAGGGGAACTAATGAAAAACTGTTTTTT.

The CDR3 nucleotides are TGCGCCAGCAGCTTGAGTGGTAGCATGGAGACCCAGTACTTC. Encoded protein: CASSLSGSMETQYF. The chain links TRBV5-1 to TRBJ2-5, with D unresolved. Per the germline V gene, CDR1 is SGHRS and CDR2 is YFSETQ. This CDR3 spans 14 amino acids. Trimming cost V 1 base and J 5 bases, with 12 bases left between them.

This clone was observed a single time. V usage is TRBV5-1 and J usage is TRBJ2-2; 7 nucleotides align to TRBD1. The CDR3 spans 12 residues. J lost 6 bases, V lost 4 bases, and 0 bases had no gene match. Germline V gene sequence: CDR1 SGHRS, CDR2 YFSETQ. DNA for the CDR3: TGCGCCAGCAGCGGGACAGCCGGGGAGCTGTTTTTT. Its translation: CASSGTAGELFF.

V is TRBV5-1 and J is TRBJ1-2; 12 bases fit TRBD1. The CDR3 runs to 13 residues. The germline gives CDR1 SGHRS, CDR2 YFSETQ. Unmatched junction bases numbered 2, after V lost 7 bases and J lost 4 bases. The CDR3: CASGTGGPYGYTF. In DNA form, the CDR3 reads TGCGCCAGCGGGACAGGGGGCCCCTATGGCTACACCTTC.

Only a few counts were recorded for this clone. This rearrangement joins TRBV2 to TRBJ2-3, with 7 bases lining up with TRBD2. The CDR3 runs 18 residues. V lost 9 bases and J lost 3; bases outside the gene matches: 21. Per the germline V gene, CDR1 is SNHLY and CDR2 is FYNNEI. DNA for the CDR3: TGTGCCAGTCGCCTTACAATCGGAGCGGGGAGGGGAACAGATACGCAGTATTTT. Translated, it gives CASRLTIGAGRGTDTQYF.

V and J are TRBV7-2 and TRBJ1-4; possibly TRBD1 for D (5 bases). V was pared by 1 base and J by 8 bases, with 5 bases between. This CDR3 has 12 residues. Germline V gene data show CDR1 as SGHTA and CDR2 as FQGNSA. CDR3 loop: CASSLEGEKLFF. In DNA, the CDR3 is TGTGCCAGCAGCTTAGAGGGGGAAAAACTGTTTTTT. Based on the CDR3 plus reference TRBV7-2 and TRBJ1-4, the full variable domain is GAGVSQSPSNKVTEKGKDVELRCDPISGHTALYWYRQSLGQGLEFLIYFQGNSAPDKSGLPSDRFSAERTGGSVSTLTIQRTQQEDSAVYLCASSLEGEKLFFGSGTQLSVL.

V is TRBV28 and J is TRBJ1-5, with no clear D. CDR3 length: 14 amino acids. With 6 bases removed from V and 2 bases from J, the gap between germline ends came to 11 bases. Germline V lookup: CDR1 MDHEN, CDR2 SYDVKM. The CDR3 nucleotides read TGTGCCAGCAGCTTAACTAGGGGCAATCAGCCCCAGCATTTT. Protein product: CASSLTRGNQPQHF.

The chain is built from TRBV6-5 and TRBJ1-4; D may be TRBD1 (5 bases). V lost 6 bases and J lost 7, with 18 bases in between. This CDR3 region has 15 residues. Germline V gene data show CDR1 as MNHEY and CDR2 as SVGAGI. The DNA of the CDR3 is TGTGCCAGCAGCCCCGGGGAGGGGTCGGCTGAAAAACTGTTTTTT. It is translated as CASSPGEGSAEKLFF.

The rearrangement joins TRBV5-1 to TRBJ2-7; 7 bases are a match to TRBD2. The CDR3 is 14 amino acids. The V gene end was trimmed by 7 bases and the J gene end by 3 bases; junction bases not matched to a gene: 10. CDR1 is SGHRS, CDR2 YFSETQ, per germline. DNA for the CDR3: TGCGCCAGCGGTGGCGGGGGAGGGCTCTACGAGCAGTACTTC. Translation: CASGGGGGLYEQYF.

The rearrangement joins TRBV18 to TRBJ1-1; TRBD1 matches at 10 bases. The germline gives CDR1 KGHSH, CDR2 LQKENI. CDR3 size: 14 residues. V lost 1 base, J lost 7 bases, and 3 bases stayed unmatched. CDR3 in amino acids: CASSPLDRGFEAFF. CDR3 sequence (DNA): TGTGCCAGCTCACCACTGGACAGGGGGTTTGAAGCTTTCTTT.

This chain uses TRBV19 with TRBJ1-1; possible D gene TRBD1, 5 bases. V dropped 3 bases and J dropped 1 base, with 12 bases sitting between them. The CDR3 length is 15 residues. Looked up from germline, CDR1 is LNHDA and CDR2 is SQIVND (reference sequence). The CDR3 reads CASSIAGRRNTEAFF. The CDR3 DNA reads TGTGCCAGTAGTATTGCGGGACGTCGGAACACTGAAGCTTTCTTT.

The CDR3 is CAISDPARQGMDSPLHF. The CDR3 bases are TGTGCCATCAGTGACCCCGCCCGACAGGGGATGGATTCACCCCTCCACTTT. The rearrangement joins TRBV10-3 to TRBJ1-6, with TRBD1 identical over 8 bases. This CDR3 is built from 17 residues. Germline CDR1 reads ENHRY; CDR2 reads SYGVKD. Losses at the gene ends were 3 bases for V and 8 bases for J; bases not matched to a gene: 12.

This chain joins TRBV30 and TRBJ1-5; TRBD1 matches at 9 bases. Trimming took 3 bases from V and 9 from J; bases not matched to a gene: 9. The length of the CDR3 is 14 residues. Germline lookup yields CDR1 GTSNPN and CDR2 SVGIG (reference sequence). The CDR3 DNA sequence: TGTGCCTGGAGCTCAAGACAGGGGGGGCGGCCCCAGCATTTT. It codes for CAWSSRQGGRPQHF.

In DNA, the CDR3 is TGCAGTGGTCGGGATGGCTACACCTTC. Translating it yields CSGRDGYTF. The chain combines TRBV20-1 with TRBJ1-2; D remains ambiguous. Trimming took off 7 bases at V and 6 bases at J, with 6 bases between the two ends. CDR1 and CDR2 (germline): DFQATT, SNEGSKA (reference sequence). The CDR3 contains 9 residues.

The count of this clone is one. The rearrangement links TRBV15 to TRBJ2-1; 16 bases are a match to TRBD2. Germline CDR1 LNHNV, CDR2 YYDKDF (reference sequence). The CDR3 length is 15 residues. Unmatched junction bases numbered 2, after V lost 0 bases and J lost 12 bases. CDR3 sequence (DNA): TGTGCCACCAGCAGAGAGGGACTAGCGGGAGGGGGGCAGTTCTTC. It translates to CATSREGLAGGGQFF.

The genes are TRBV9 and TRBJ1-5, with 7 positions matching TRBD1. The trim removed 7 bases at V and 4 bases at J, leaving 8 bases unmatched. The germline CDR1 and CDR2 sequences are SGDLS and YYNGEE. This CDR3 has 14 residues. CDR3 residues: CASGGQAPNQPQHF. CDR3 DNA: TGTGCCAGCGGAGGACAGGCCCCAAATCAGCCCCAGCATTTT.

This clone was picked up one time. CDR3 amino acids: CASSASETASYEQYF. CDR3 sequence (DNA): TGTGCCAGCAGCGCGTCCGAGACAGCTTCCTACGAGCAGTACTTC. The V gene is TRBV21-1, the J gene TRBJ2-7; no DNA check was done on the table's D call, TRBD1. TRBV21-1 is a recognized pseudogene. The CDR3 has 15 residues.

The genes are TRBV10-1 and TRBJ2-5, with D perhaps matching TRBD2 (5 bases). Trimming left V 2 bases short and J 5 bases short, with 12 bases between. Per germline, CDR1 WNHNN and CDR2 SYGVQD (reference sequence). The CDR3 runs 14 residues. CDR3 protein: CASSESPPGETQYF. CDR3 in DNA: TGCGCCAGCAGTGAGAGTCCTCCGGGGGAGACCCAGTACTTC.

This chain joins TRBV6-6 and TRBJ2-7; 10 nucleotides align to TRBD1. Germline CDR1 is MNHNY and CDR2 is SVGAGI (reference sequence). The CDR3 consists of 15 residues. J lost 6 bases, V lost 6 bases, and 11 bases had no gene match. The CDR3 protein is CASSAKTGGLIEQYF. The CDR3 nucleotides are TGTGCCAGCAGCGCCAAGACAGGGGGCTTAATCGAGCAGTACTTC.

The chain recombines TRBV29-1 with TRBJ2-7; 10 bases map to TRBD1. The CDR3 is 15 amino acids. Germline values: CDR1 SQVTM, CDR2 ANQGSEA. V shed 4 bases and J 2 bases; nucleotides not matched to a gene: 8. The chain's CDR3 is CSVGMSGQGPYEQYF. DNA for the CDR3: TGCAGCGTTGGGATGTCGGGACAGGGGCCCTACGAGCAGTACTTC.

The CDR3 here is CASSFSRGDYEQYF. For the CDR3, the DNA is TGTGCCAGCAGTTTTTCCAGGGGGGACTACGAGCAGTACTTC. The genes are TRBV28 and TRBJ2-7, with a tentative D call TRBD1 (7 bases). Germline V gene sequence: CDR1 MDHEN, CDR2 SYDVKM. The CDR3 sequence is 14 residues long. V shed 3 bases and J shed 3 bases, with 12 bases lying between them.

The gene calls are TRBV5-1 and TRBJ2-7, with 9 bases that match TRBD2. Germline-derived CDR1 and CDR2 are SGHRS and YFSETQ. This CDR3 has 15 residues. Losses at the gene ends were 0 bases for V and 1 base for J; bases not matched to a gene: 2. The CDR3 here is CASSLDLAGSYEQYF. The CDR3 nucleotides read TGCGCCAGCAGCTTGGACCTAGCGGGGTCCTACGAGCAGTACTTC.

The CDR3 nucleotides are TGCGCCAGCAGCCAAGCGAGCCTAGCGCCATACAATGAGCAGTTCTTC. This codes for CASSQASLAPYNEQFF. The chain employs TRBV4-1 and TRBJ2-1, with a possible D match to TRBD2 (6 bases). Trimming shortened V by 1 base and J by 4 bases, and 14 bases separated the two germline ends. CDR1 is MGHRA, CDR2 YSYEKL, per germline. This CDR3 spans 16 amino acids.